This T cell receptor beta chain came from a study of blood T cell repertoires in COVID-19. The protocol was immunoSEQ multiplex PCR, while the TCRdb copy is restricted to in-frame clones and leaves out a portion. The sample shows about 300,000 clones, roughly nine tenths of them seen only once. J lost 5 bases, V lost 0 bases, and 2 bases had no gene match. CDR3 size: 15 residues. Germline V gene lookup returns CDR1 LGHNA and CDR2 YNFKEQ. This chain links TRBV4-2 with TRBJ2-2; 8 bases fit TRBD2. The sample was PBMCs or T cells enriched from blood (not recorded which). The sequence came from a woman aged 45 to 65 who had been exposed to COVID-19. The CDR3 sequence is CASSQDTGGTGELFF. CDR3 DNA: TGTGCCAGCAGCCAAGACACGGGGGGGACCGGGGAGCTGTTTTTT.